A selection of T cell receptor beta chains follows, all from one sample in a study of shared clonotypes between healthy human individuals. Here immunoSEQ multiplex PCR was the method, and the copy in TCRdb shows in-frame clones only, minus some. The table records about 2.4 million clones, 80% to 95% of them present only once. Sequencing was done on a sample of naive CD4+ T cells from PBMCs. Every receptor here comes from a man between 18 and 29 years old in good health. Some clones in this sample may be carry-over from other donors' samples. Each CDR3 is given with its conserved first and last residue. Fields, in order: D gene, V gene, J gene, clone size, CDR3 protein, CDR3 DNA. A D gene is named only where the DNA matches it firmly. Part of the rows lack a size; the others show once, few, many or a class for expanded clones.

d_call: TRBD1; v_call: TRBV27; j_call: TRBJ2-5; clone_size: -; cdr3_aa: CASSLSAGGRETQYF; cdr3_nt: TGTGCCAGCAGTTTATCGGCAGGGGGACGAGAGACCCAGTACTTC
d_call: -; v_call: TRBV7-3; j_call: TRBJ2-1; clone_size: -; cdr3_aa: CASSLQEISYNEQFF; cdr3_nt: TGTGCCAGCAGCTTGCAGGAGATCTCCTACAATGAGCAGTTCTTC
d_call: -; v_call: TRBV28; j_call: TRBJ1-3; clone_size: -; cdr3_aa: CASSFRGGAGNTIYF; cdr3_nt: TGTGCCAGCAGTTTTCGCGGGGGCGCTGGAAACACCATATATTTT
d_call: TRBD1; v_call: TRBV5-1; j_call: TRBJ2-7; clone_size: once; cdr3_aa: CASSSGQGAFYEQYF; cdr3_nt: TGCGCCAGCAGCTCAGGACAGGGGGCTTTCTACGAGCAGTACTTC
d_call: -; v_call: TRBV28; j_call: TRBJ1-4; clone_size: -; cdr3_aa: CASRSGVVGNEKLFF; cdr3_nt: TGTGCCAGCAGATCCGGGGTGGTAGGGAACGAAAAACTGTTTTTT
d_call: TRBD2; v_call: TRBV5-1; j_call: TRBJ2-7; clone_size: -; cdr3_aa: CASSLVQGGTYEQYF; cdr3_nt: TGCGCCAGCAGCCTGGTCCAGGGAGGGACCTACGAGCAGTACTTC
d_call: -; v_call: TRBV19; j_call: TRBJ1-5; clone_size: -; cdr3_aa: CASSIPRGGERQPQHF; cdr3_nt: TGTGCCAGTAGTATCCCCCGCGGGGGAGAACGTCAGCCCCAGCATTTT
d_call: TRBD2; v_call: TRBV10-3; j_call: TRBJ2-3; clone_size: -; cdr3_aa: CASGLAGDTQYF; cdr3_nt: TGTGCCAGCGGACTAGCTGGAGATACGCAGTATTTT
d_call: -; v_call: TRBV15; j_call: TRBJ1-5; clone_size: -; cdr3_aa: CATSRDPSWPQHF; cdr3_nt: TGTGCCACCAGCCGGGACCCTTCGTGGCCCCAGCATTTT
d_call: -; v_call: TRBV15; j_call: TRBJ2-7; clone_size: -; cdr3_aa: CATSRGHSGYEQYF; cdr3_nt: TGTGCCACCAGCAGAGGTCACAGCGGATACGAGCAGTACTTC
d_call: TRBD2; v_call: TRBV11-2; j_call: TRBJ2-5; clone_size: -; cdr3_aa: CASSRRGTSGSAWVTQYF; cdr3_nt: TGTGCCAGCAGCAGGCGCGGGACTAGCGGGTCTGCTTGGGTGACCCAGTACTTC
d_call: TRBD1; v_call: TRBV4-1; j_call: TRBJ1-2; clone_size: -; cdr3_aa: CASSPLLAGGWYGYTF; cdr3_nt: TGCGCCAGCAGCCCTCTCCTGGCAGGGGGCTGGTATGGCTACACCTTC
d_call: TRBD2; v_call: TRBV30; j_call: TRBJ2-1; clone_size: once; cdr3_aa: CAWSARGWASGKVSEQFF; cdr3_nt: TGTGCCTGGAGTGCCCGAGGTTGGGCTAGCGGGAAAGTGAGTGAGCAGTTCTTC
d_call: -; v_call: TRBV5-8; j_call: TRBJ2-7; clone_size: -; cdr3_aa: CASSLGQNYEQYF; cdr3_nt: TGTGCCAGCAGCTTGGGGCAGAATTACGAGCAGTACTTC
d_call: -; v_call: TRBV5-4; j_call: TRBJ2-7; clone_size: -; cdr3_aa: CASSPSGGPYEQYF; cdr3_nt: TGTGCCAGCAGCCCCTCCGGGGGGCCCTACGAGCAGTACTTC
d_call: TRBD1; v_call: TRBV5-1; j_call: TRBJ2-5; clone_size: few; cdr3_aa: CASSAGTGGYQETQYF; cdr3_nt: TGCGCCAGCAGCGCAGGGACAGGGGGCTATCAAGAGACCCAGTACTTC
d_call: -; v_call: TRBV7-8; j_call: TRBJ2-5; clone_size: -; cdr3_aa: CASSSRGYETQYF; cdr3_nt: TGTGCCAGCAGCTCCAGGGGTTACGAGACCCAGTACTTC
d_call: -; v_call: TRBV28; j_call: TRBJ1-1; clone_size: -; cdr3_aa: CASSLKVSARAFF; cdr3_nt: TGTGCCAGCAGTTTAAAGGTATCGGCTCGAGCTTTCTTT
d_call: -; v_call: TRBV7-2; j_call: TRBJ1-6; clone_size: -; cdr3_aa: CASSLWSGGNSPLHF; cdr3_nt: TGTGCCAGCAGCTTATGGTCGGGGGGTAATTCACCCCTCCACTTT
d_call: -; v_call: TRBV7-9; j_call: TRBJ2-3; clone_size: -; cdr3_aa: CASSLIGSDTQYF; cdr3_nt: TGTGCCAGCAGCTTAATTGGTTCAGATACGCAGTATTTT
d_call: TRBD2; v_call: TRBV5-1; j_call: TRBJ2-7; clone_size: -; cdr3_aa: CASSSNLLAGEGEQYF; cdr3_nt: TGCGCCAGCAGTTCTAACCTACTAGCGGGAGAAGGCGAGCAGTACTTC
d_call: TRBD1; v_call: TRBV25-1; j_call: TRBJ2-3; clone_size: -; cdr3_aa: CASRVGTADTQYF; cdr3_nt: TGTGCCAGCAGGGTAGGGACAGCAGATACGCAGTATTTT
d_call: -; v_call: TRBV7-2; j_call: TRBJ2-7; clone_size: -; cdr3_aa: CASSSQRILDYEQYF; cdr3_nt: TGTGCCAGCAGCTCCCAGCGGATTCTCGACTACGAGCAGTACTTC
d_call: -; v_call: TRBV15; j_call: TRBJ1-5; clone_size: -; cdr3_aa: CATTAGRYQPQHF; cdr3_nt: TGTGCCACCACCGCAGGGAGGTATCAGCCCCAGCATTTT
d_call: TRBD1; v_call: TRBV29-1; j_call: TRBJ1-1; clone_size: few; cdr3_aa: CSAHRGNTEAFF; cdr3_nt: TGCAGCGCCCACAGGGGGAACACTGAAGCTTTCTTT
d_call: -; v_call: TRBV7-9; j_call: TRBJ2-3; clone_size: once; cdr3_aa: CASSLLDGNTDTQYF; cdr3_nt: TGTGCCAGCAGCTTGTTGGATGGTAACACAGATACGCAGTATTTT
d_call: TRBD1; v_call: TRBV28; j_call: TRBJ2-7; clone_size: -; cdr3_aa: CASSPRGQGAKEQYF; cdr3_nt: TGTGCCAGCAGTCCCCGCGGACAGGGGGCGAAGGAGCAGTACTTC
d_call: TRBD1; v_call: TRBV19; j_call: TRBJ1-2; clone_size: -; cdr3_aa: CASTSVGDRGSPGYTF; cdr3_nt: TGTGCCAGTACCTCCGTGGGGGACAGGGGGAGTCCTGGCTACACCTTC
d_call: -; v_call: TRBV7-9; j_call: TRBJ2-6; clone_size: -; cdr3_aa: CASSFQHSGANVLTF; cdr3_nt: TGTGCCAGCAGCTTTCAGCACTCTGGGGCCAACGTCCTGACTTTC
d_call: -; v_call: TRBV6-1; j_call: TRBJ2-5; clone_size: -; cdr3_aa: CASSESRGRETQYF; cdr3_nt: TGTGCCAGCAGTGAAAGTCGGGGGCGGGAGACCCAGTACTTC
d_call: TRBD1; v_call: TRBV5-1; j_call: TRBJ1-2; clone_size: -; cdr3_aa: CASSLPRDSRDGYTF; cdr3_nt: TGCGCCAGCAGCTTGCCCCGGGACAGTCGGGATGGCTACACCTTC
d_call: TRBD2; v_call: TRBV5-4; j_call: TRBJ2-5; clone_size: -; cdr3_aa: CASRSTSAETQYF; cdr3_nt: TGTGCCAGCAGGTCCACTAGCGCAGAGACCCAGTACTTC
d_call: TRBD1; v_call: TRBV6-5; j_call: TRBJ2-1; clone_size: -; cdr3_aa: CASSSGTGAEQFF; cdr3_nt: TGTGCCAGCAGTTCCGGAACAGGGGCTGAGCAGTTCTTC
d_call: -; v_call: TRBV7-9; j_call: TRBJ1-2; clone_size: -; cdr3_aa: CASSLPAPGGYTF; cdr3_nt: TGTGCCAGCAGCTTACCAGCCCCAGGGGGCTACACCTTC
d_call: -; v_call: TRBV5-1; j_call: TRBJ1-5; clone_size: once; cdr3_aa: CASSLEVDQPQHF; cdr3_nt: TGCGCCAGCAGCTTGGAGGTCGATCAGCCCCAGCATTTT
d_call: -; v_call: TRBV19; j_call: TRBJ1-5; clone_size: -; cdr3_aa: CASRGRLGDQPQHF; cdr3_nt: TGTGCCAGCCGGGGGAGGCTGGGGGATCAGCCCCAGCATTTT
d_call: -; v_call: TRBV7-2; j_call: TRBJ2-7; clone_size: -; cdr3_aa: CASSLKGLLYEQYF; cdr3_nt: TGTGCCAGCAGCCTGAAGGGACTCCTATACGAGCAGTACTTC
d_call: TRBD2; v_call: TRBV6-5; j_call: TRBJ2-7; clone_size: -; cdr3_aa: CASSYTGTSGYEQYF; cdr3_nt: TGTGCCAGCAGTTACACTGGGACTAGCGGCTACGAGCAGTACTTC
d_call: TRBD2; v_call: TRBV4-1; j_call: TRBJ2-1; clone_size: -; cdr3_aa: CASSQDITGGYNEQFF; cdr3_nt: TGCGCCAGCAGCCAAGATATCACGGGAGGGTACAATGAGCAGTTCTTC
d_call: -; v_call: TRBV6-1; j_call: TRBJ1-2; clone_size: -; cdr3_aa: CASSERETGRYGYTF; cdr3_nt: TGTGCCAGCAGTGAGAGAGAAACAGGGCGCTATGGCTACACCTTC
d_call: TRBD2; v_call: TRBV5-6; j_call: TRBJ2-3; clone_size: -; cdr3_aa: CASSLAAGGSTDTQYF; cdr3_nt: TGTGCCAGCAGCTTGGCGGCGGGAGGGAGCACAGATACGCAGTATTTT
d_call: -; v_call: TRBV9; j_call: TRBJ1-3; clone_size: once; cdr3_aa: CASSVGVFGNTIYF; cdr3_nt: TGTGCCAGCAGCGTAGGGGTGTTTGGAAACACCATATATTTT
d_call: -; v_call: TRBV28; j_call: TRBJ2-5; clone_size: once; cdr3_aa: CASSLVIGGAETQYF; cdr3_nt: TGTGCCAGCAGTTTAGTAATAGGGGGGGCTGAGACCCAGTACTTC
d_call: TRBD2; v_call: TRBV11-2; j_call: TRBJ2-1; clone_size: -; cdr3_aa: CASSLGLAGYNEQFF; cdr3_nt: TGTGCCAGCAGCTTGGGACTAGCGGGTTACAATGAGCAGTTCTTC
d_call: -; v_call: TRBV6-5; j_call: TRBJ2-7; clone_size: -; cdr3_aa: CASTHRTGSSEQYF; cdr3_nt: TGTGCCAGCACCCACCGAACAGGGTCGAGCGAGCAGTACTTC
d_call: TRBD2; v_call: TRBV14; j_call: TRBJ2-3; clone_size: -; cdr3_aa: CASSQIAGTQYF; cdr3_nt: TGTGCCAGCAGCCAGATAGCGGGCACGCAGTATTTT
d_call: -; v_call: TRBV9; j_call: TRBJ2-5; clone_size: -; cdr3_aa: CASSVELAGETQYF; cdr3_nt: TGTGCCAGCAGCGTAGAACTAGCTGGGGAGACCCAGTACTTC
d_call: TRBD1; v_call: TRBV28; j_call: TRBJ2-1; clone_size: -; cdr3_aa: CASSLPQGAYNEQFF; cdr3_nt: TGTGCCAGCAGTCTCCCTCAGGGGGCCTACAATGAGCAGTTCTTC
d_call: -; v_call: TRBV29-1; j_call: TRBJ2-5; clone_size: -; cdr3_aa: CSVEVVPRETQYF; cdr3_nt: TGCAGCGTTGAAGTGGTGCCCCGAGAGACCCAGTACTTC
d_call: -; v_call: TRBV28; j_call: TRBJ2-2; clone_size: -; cdr3_aa: CASSLGVVAGELFF; cdr3_nt: TGTGCCAGCAGTTTAGGGGTAGTTGCCGGGGAGCTGTTTTTT
d_call: -; v_call: TRBV4-2; j_call: TRBJ2-1; clone_size: -; cdr3_aa: CASSQDTAAAYNEQFF; cdr3_nt: TGTGCCAGCAGCCAAGATACGGCGGCTGCTTACAATGAGCAGTTCTTC
d_call: -; v_call: TRBV12-5; j_call: TRBJ2-2; clone_size: -; cdr3_aa: CASGFQSGTTNTGELFF; cdr3_nt: TGTGCTAGTGGCTTCCAAAGCGGGACAACCAACACCGGGGAGCTGTTTTTT
d_call: -; v_call: TRBV5-6; j_call: TRBJ1-4; clone_size: -; cdr3_aa: CASSSTLKHLRKEKLFF; cdr3_nt: TGTGCCAGCAGCTCAACATTAAAGCACCTAAGGAAGGAAAAACTGTTTTTT
d_call: -; v_call: TRBV7-2; j_call: TRBJ2-3; clone_size: -; cdr3_aa: CASSLLNLDTQYF; cdr3_nt: TGTGCCAGCAGCTTACTAAACCTAGATACGCAGTATTTT
d_call: TRBD1; v_call: TRBV5-6; j_call: TRBJ1-1; clone_size: -; cdr3_aa: CASSLRTTGSFTEAFF; cdr3_nt: TGTGCCAGCAGCTTAAGAACGACAGGGTCGTTCACTGAAGCTTTCTTT
d_call: -; v_call: TRBV7-3; j_call: TRBJ2-1; clone_size: -; cdr3_aa: CASSSQTGLGNEQFF; cdr3_nt: TGTGCCAGCAGCTCTCAGACCGGCTTAGGCAATGAGCAGTTCTTC
d_call: -; v_call: TRBV19; j_call: TRBJ2-7; clone_size: -; cdr3_aa: CASSIATGARRYF; cdr3_nt: TGTGCCAGTAGTATCGCCACCGGGGCCCGGCGGTACTTC
d_call: TRBD2; v_call: TRBV7-3; j_call: TRBJ2-7; clone_size: -; cdr3_aa: CASSLLAGGSYEQYF; cdr3_nt: TGTGCCAGCAGCTTATTGGCGGGAGGGTCCTACGAGCAGTACTTC
d_call: -; v_call: TRBV5-1; j_call: TRBJ2-3; clone_size: -; cdr3_aa: CASSLGRTDTQYF; cdr3_nt: TGCGCCAGCAGCTTGGGGCGGACAGATACGCAGTATTTT
d_call: -; v_call: TRBV28; j_call: TRBJ1-4; clone_size: -; cdr3_aa: CASRRTTNEKLFF; cdr3_nt: TGTGCCAGCAGAAGAACAACTAATGAAAAACTGTTTTTT